A single sample is the source of the 32 T cell receptor beta chains below, sequenced in a study of blood T cell repertoires in COVID-19. Generated by immunoSEQ multiplex PCR, the TCRdb table keeps only in-frame clones and is missing some. The table shows some 160,000 clones, with 70% to 80% occurring only once. Sequencing input: PBMCs or T cells enriched from blood (not recorded which). These receptors were taken from a woman in her sixties or seventies in a cohort exposed to, infected with or recovered from COVID-19 (not recorded which).

This sequence joins TRBV7-6 and TRBJ2-1; 15 bases are shared with TRBD2. The germline V gene has CDR1 SGHVS and CDR2 FNYEAQ. V lost 0 bases and J lost 1; bases outside the gene matches: 4. The CDR3 has 19 residues. The CDR3 DNA reads TGTGCCAGCAGCTTAGCGTGGACTAGCGGGAGGGATTCCTACAATGAGCAGTTCTTC. Its protein is CASSLAWTSGRDSYNEQFF. The complete variable domain, with remaining parts taken from reference TRBV7-6 and TRBJ2-1, reads GAGVSQSPRYKVTKRGQDVALRCDPISGHVSLYWYRQALGQGPEFLTYFNYEAQQDKSGLPNDRFSAERPEGSISTLTIQRTEQRDSAMYRCASSLAWTSGRDSYNEQFFGPGTRLTVL.

This chain connects TRBV7-2 to TRBJ2-7, with D possibly TRBD1 on 6 matching bases. The CDR3 runs to 14 residues. The germline V and J ends were trimmed by 4 bases and 2 bases, with 12 bases remaining between them. The germline CDR1 and CDR2 sequences are SGHTA and FQGNSA. CDR3 nucleotides: TGTGCCAGCAGCTCGTACAGGGTACCCTACGAGCAGTACTTC. Amino acid sequence: CASSSYRVPYEQYF.

The chain recombines TRBV7-2 with TRBJ2-5, with D uncertain. Germline CDR1 SGHTA, CDR2 FQGNSA. The CDR3 sequence is 14 residues long. V was trimmed by 2 bases and J by 5 bases, leaving 12 bases between them. CDR3: CASSLMRDAETQYF. The CDR3 DNA sequence: TGTGCCAGCAGCTTAATGAGAGATGCGGAGACCCAGTACTTC. Using reference TRBV7-2 and TRBJ2-5 for the parts outside the CDR3, the full variable domain is GAGVSQSPSNKVTEKGKDVELRCDPISGHTALYWYRQSLGQGLEFLIYFQGNSAPDKSGLPSDRFSAERTGGSVSTLTIQRTQQEDSAVYLCASSLMRDAETQYFGPGTRLLVL.

The chain links TRBV28 to TRBJ1-5, with D maybe TRBD1 (6 bases). The V and J ends lost 8 bases and 4 bases respectively, with 21 bases between them. This CDR3 is built from 16 residues. Germline V gives CDR1 MDHEN, CDR2 SYDVKM. Here the CDR3 DNA reads TGTGCCAGCCAATCAGCCTCAGGGGCCGAGAATCAGCCCCAGCATTTT. Its translation: CASQSASGAENQPQHF.

The gene calls are TRBV5-1 and TRBJ2-5, with D hard to call. This CDR3 is built from 11 residues. The V gene's germline CDR1 is SGHRS and CDR2 YFSETQ. Trimming took off 0 bases at V and 5 bases at J, with 2 bases between the two ends. CDR3 sequence reads: CASSLAETQYF. CDR3 coding DNA: TGCGCCAGCAGCTTGGCGGAGACCCAGTACTTC.

This clone was counted a few times. The gene calls are TRBV7-9 and TRBJ2-2; possible D gene TRBD2, 5 bases. CDR3 length: 16 amino acids. Per the germline V gene, CDR1 is SEHNR and CDR2 is FQNEAQ (reference sequence). Trimming shortened V by 5 bases and J by 5 bases, and 18 bases separated the two germline ends. In nucleotides, the CDR3 is TGTGCCAGCAGCACCCGGACCACTAGAGAGACCGGGGAGCTGTTTTTT. Translating gives CASSTRTTRETGELFF.

The chain is built from TRBV7-8 and TRBJ2-1; D remains ambiguous. This CDR3 is 19 amino acids long. Germline V lookup: CDR1 SGHVS, CDR2 FQNEAQ. Trimming removed 3 bases at V and 0 bases at J, with 21 bases between. This chain's CDR3 is CASSFLKRFRLSSYNEQFF. The CDR3 region has the DNA TGTGCCAGCAGCTTTCTAAAGAGGTTTCGGTTGAGCTCCTACAATGAGCAGTTCTTC.

The chain has TRBV19 and TRBJ2-1; 10 nucleotides align to TRBD1. CDR3 length equals 15 residues. Losses at the gene ends were 7 bases for V and 3 bases for J; bases not matched to a gene: 6. Germline CDR1 reads LNHDA; CDR2 reads SQIVND (reference sequence). In DNA form, the CDR3 reads TGTGCCAGTAACCCGGGACAGGGGAGCTACAATGAGCAGTTCTTC. Its translation is CASNPGQGSYNEQFF. The full variable domain, its missing parts supplied by reference TRBV19 and TRBJ2-1, is DGGITQSPKYLFRKEGQNVTLSCEQNLNHDAMYWYRQDPGQGLRLIYYSQIVNDFQKGDIAEGYSVSREKKESFPLTVTSAQKNPTAFYLCASNPGQGSYNEQFFGPGTRLTVL.

The gene calls are TRBV20-1 and TRBJ2-1, with TRBD2 as a possible D gene (5 bases). CDR3 length equals 15 residues. Per the germline V gene, CDR1 is DFQATT and CDR2 is SNEGSKA (reference sequence). The V and J ends lost 3 bases and 8 bases respectively, with 20 bases between them. DNA of the CDR3: TGCAGTGCTAGTAGGGCTAGCCCTCTTGCCGATGAGCAGTTCTTC. This sequence encodes CSASRASPLADEQFF.

This clone occurred a few times. This CDR3 is CASNPLPQGSTYEQYF. The CDR3 DNA sequence: TGTGCCAGCAACCCCCTCCCCCAGGGTAGCACCTACGAGCAGTACTTC. This rearrangement joins TRBV27 to TRBJ2-7; perhaps TRBD1 as D (5 bases). CDR3 size: 16 residues. Per the germline V gene, CDR1 is MNHEY and CDR2 is SMNVEV (reference sequence). V was clipped by 7 bases and J by 2 bases, with 21 bases between them.

This clone was seen only once. The chain carries TRBV6-5 and TRBJ1-2; no clear D. The V gene's germline CDR1 is MNHEY and CDR2 SVGAGI. The CDR3 is made up of 14 amino acids. V was shortened by 5 bases and J by 0 bases, with 10 bases between the two germline ends. CDR3 amino acids: CASSPRSSNYGYTF. In DNA form, the CDR3 reads TGTGCCAGCAGTCCTAGGTCCTCTAACTATGGCTACACCTTC.

The chain employs TRBV3-1 (or the pseudogene TRBV3-2) and TRBJ1-1, with 7 bases aligning to TRBD1. V dropped 4 bases and J dropped 3; count of bases not matched to a gene: 2. Germline V gives CDR1 LGHDT, CDR2 YNNKEL (reference sequence). CDR3 length: 13 amino acids. The CDR3 nucleotides read TGTGCCAGCAGCCCCAGGGGGTACACTGAAGCTTTCTTT. As protein: CASSPRGYTEAFF.

This sequence joins TRBV19 and TRBJ2-1; 10 bases match TRBD2. V lost 0 bases, J lost 12 bases, and 11 bases stayed unmatched. The CDR3 totals 16 residues. CDR1 is LNHDA and CDR2 is SQIVND in the germline V gene (reference sequence). The CDR3 nucleotides are TGTGCCAGTAGTATAGACAGCGGGAGGGCCAGGAGTCCGCAGTTCTTC. This encodes CASSIDSGRARSPQFF. The full variable domain, completed using reference TRBV19 and TRBJ2-1, is DGGITQSPKYLFRKEGQNVTLSCEQNLNHDAMYWYRQDPGQGLRLIYYSQIVNDFQKGDIAEGYSVSREKKESFPLTVTSAQKNPTAFYLCASSIDSGRARSPQFFGPGTRLTVL.

V and J are TRBV18 and TRBJ2-5; D ambiguous. The germline CDR1 and CDR2 sequences are KGHSH and LQKENI. Trimming shortened V by 2 bases and J by 5 bases, and 9 bases separated the two germline ends. The CDR3 has 13 residues. CDR3 sequence: CASSPYGAETQYF. CDR3 DNA: TGTGCCAGCTCACCATATGGAGCGGAGACCCAGTACTTC.

The V call is TRBV5-1, the J call TRBJ2-1, with 8 bases fitting TRBD2. Germline V CDR1 and CDR2: SGHRS, YFSETQ. The CDR3 has 16 residues. The junction had 9 bases not matched to a gene; V was cut back by 0 bases and J by 7 bases. The CDR3 DNA reads TGCGCCAGCAGCTTGGAAGCCTCCGGGACTAGTAATGAGCAGTTCTTC. Its translation is CASSLEASGTSNEQFF. Together with reference TRBV5-1 and TRBJ2-1, the CDR3 gives the full variable domain: KAGVTQTPRYLIKTRGQQVTLSCSPISGHRSVSWYQQTPGQGLQFLFEYFSETQRNKGNFPGRFSGRQFSNSRSEMNVSTLELGDSALYLCASSLEASGTSNEQFFGPGTRLTVL.

This chain connects TRBV6-1 to TRBJ2-5; D might be TRBD2 (7 bases). CDR1 is MNHNS, CDR2 SASEGT, per germline. The CDR3 consists of 15 residues. Trimming took off 2 bases at V and 3 bases at J, with 13 bases between the two ends. CDR3 sequence (DNA): TGTGCCAGCAGTGAATGGGGGCTAGCGGAAGAGACCCAGTACTTC. This encodes CASSEWGLAEETQYF.

This clone has only one observation. The chain uses TRBV19 and TRBJ2-1, with unresolved D. The germline V and J ends were trimmed by 5 bases and 9 bases, with 20 bases remaining between them. The length of the CDR3 is 15 residues. CDR1 LNHDA and CDR2 SQIVND come from the germline V gene (reference sequence). The chain's CDR3 is CASSSGSLALGEQFF. In DNA form, the CDR3 reads TGTGCCAGTAGTTCCGGGTCGTTGGCCCTCGGTGAGCAGTTCTTC.

This chain links TRBV6-5 with TRBJ1-6; 7 bases map to TRBD1. Germline CDR1 is MNHEY and CDR2 is SVGAGI. V lost 6 bases and J lost 6; bases outside the gene matches: 5. The CDR3 totals 14 residues. CDR3 sequence reads: CASRRDRSNSPLHF. CDR3 bases: TGTGCCAGCAGACGGGACAGATCTAATTCACCCCTCCACTTT.

This rearrangement joins TRBV6-2 or TRBV6-3 to TRBJ2-7; D remains ambiguous. CDR1 is MNHEY and CDR2 is SVGEGT in the germline V gene. V dropped 2 bases and J dropped 1 base, with 6 bases sitting between them. The CDR3 totals 13 residues. This chain's CDR3 is CASSYEVSYEQYF. DNA of the CDR3: TGTGCCAGCAGTTACGAGGTTTCCTACGAGCAGTACTTC.

The sample holds one count of this clone. The V call is TRBV7-9, the J call TRBJ2-4; TRBD2 aligns across 14 bases. Per the germline V gene, CDR1 is SEHNR and CDR2 is FQNEAQ (reference sequence). The ends lost 2 bases at V and 6 bases at J; junction bases unmatched: 9. CDR3 length: 18 amino acids. The CDR3 DNA reads as TGTGCCAGCAGCTTACCGCCAAGACTAGCGGGAGGGCGAAACATTCAGTACTTC. Translation gives CASSLPPRLAGGRNIQYF.

This rearrangement joins TRBV18 to TRBJ2-1, with no clear D. Trimming stripped 3 bases from V and 0 bases from J, with 6 bases between. Germline loops: CDR1 KGHSH, CDR2 LQKENI. The CDR3 is 14 amino acids. Here the CDR3 DNA reads TGTGCCAGCTCACCCTTCAGCTCCTACAATGAGCAGTTCTTC. Its translation: CASSPFSSYNEQFF.

A few counts support this clone. The chain recombines TRBV2 with TRBJ2-3, with D possibly TRBD2 on 6 matching bases. The germline gives CDR1 SNHLY, CDR2 FYNNEI. Trimming pared 5 bases from V and 0 bases from J, leaving 27 bases between. This CDR3 has 20 residues. The CDR3 coding sequence is TGTGCCAGCAGTACGGACCCTGGGGCTAGCGCGATCGATAGCACAGATACGCAGTATTTT. It yields the protein CASSTDPGASAIDSTDTQYF.

This clone was seen a few times. The chain uses TRBV10-3 and TRBJ2-3; 7 bases line up with TRBD1. The CDR3 is 15 residues long. CDR1 ENHRY and CDR2 SYGVKD come from the germline V gene. The V segment lost 2 bases and the J segment 3 bases; nucleotides outside the gene matches: 5. The CDR3 here is CAISEAAGGTDTQYF. DNA for the CDR3: TGTGCCATCAGTGAGGCGGCAGGGGGTACAGATACGCAGTATTTT.

V and J are TRBV18 and TRBJ1-2, with D possibly TRBD1 on 6 matching bases. V dropped 3 bases and J dropped 4 bases, with 9 bases sitting between them. The CDR3 has 13 amino acids. Germline lookup yields CDR1 KGHSH and CDR2 LQKENI. The CDR3 bases are TGTGCCAGCTCACCGGACAGCCGCTATGGCTACACCTTC. Translation: CASSPDSRYGYTF.

This clone was counted only a few times. The chain carries TRBV7-9 and TRBJ1-1; D not resolved. The CDR3 has 12 residues. The germline gives CDR1 SEHNR, CDR2 FQNEAQ (reference sequence). The V gene lost 1 base and the J gene lost 7 bases, with 7 bases spanning the gap. As DNA, the CDR3 is TGTGCCAGCAGCTTAGTGCAGTTTGAAGCTTTCTTT. Protein product: CASSLVQFEAFF. Full variable domain (missing parts from reference TRBV7-9 and TRBJ1-1): DTGVSQNPRHKITKRGQNVTFRCDPISEHNRLYWYRQTLGQGPEFLTYFQNEAQLEKSRLLSDRFSAERPKGSFSTLEIQRTEQGDSAMYLCASSLVQFEAFFGQGTRLTVV.

The J gene is TRBJ2-7, the V gene TRBV7-8; 9 bases are shared with TRBD1. With 4 bases clipped from V and 3 bases from J, the junction kept 22 bases outside the gene matches. This CDR3 spans 20 amino acids. CDR1 and CDR2 (germline): SGHVS, FQNEAQ. The CDR3 nucleotides read TGTGCCAGCAGCTATAACGGGGGACAGGGCATTCTTACCGGGGGCTACGAGCAGTACTTC. As protein: CASSYNGGQGILTGGYEQYF.

This chain joins TRBV6-5 and TRBJ2-5; TRBD2 matches at 14 bases. CDR3 length: 15 amino acids. Germline CDR1 reads MNHEY; CDR2 reads SVGAGI. V lost 6 bases and J lost 2; bases outside the gene matches: 2. Here the CDR3 DNA reads TGTGCCAGCAGGACTAGCGGGAGGGGTCAAGAGACCCAGTACTTC. It encodes CASRTSGRGQETQYF.

The chain recombines TRBV2 with TRBJ1-2, with 7 nucleotides matching TRBD1. Germline loops: CDR1 SNHLY, CDR2 FYNNEI. J gave up 7 bases and V 6 bases, and 14 bases lay outside the gene matches. CDR3 length: 15 residues. The CDR3 DNA reads TGTGCCAGCAGGGAACAGGGGCGGCCTGGGGGTGGCTACACCTTC. It encodes CASREQGRPGGGYTF.

The genes are TRBV7-9 and TRBJ1-2, with 8 bases matching TRBD1. CDR3 length: 16 residues. In germline, CDR1 is SEHNR, CDR2 FQNEAQ (reference sequence). V shed 5 bases and J 7 bases; nucleotides not matched to a gene: 15. In DNA form, the CDR3 reads TGTGCCAGCAGCATACTCCGACAGGGGCACGGGCGTGGCTACACCTTC. Its protein product is CASSILRQGHGRGYTF.

V gene TRBV2 combines with J gene TRBJ2-4, with 8 bases matching TRBD2. Germline-derived CDR1 and CDR2 are SNHLY and FYNNEI. The CDR3 is 12 amino acids. J gave up 8 bases and V 3 bases, and 0 bases lay outside the gene matches. Here the CDR3 reads CASSDGGDIQYF. Written as DNA, the CDR3 is TGTGCCAGCAGTGACGGGGGGGACATTCAGTACTTC. The variable domain in full, with the rest retrieved from reference TRBV2 and TRBJ2-4, is EPEVTQTPSHQVTQMGQEVILRCVPISNHLYFYWYRQILGQKVEFLVSFYNNEISEKSEIFDDQFSVERPDGSNFTLKIRSTKLEDSAMYFCASSDGGDIQYFGAGTRLSVL.

The chain is built from TRBV7-2 and TRBJ2-5; perhaps TRBD2 as D (5 bases). This CDR3 contains 15 residues. The germline V gene has CDR1 SGHTA and CDR2 FQGNSA. The ends were cut back, 2 bases at V and 5 bases at J, with 15 bases in the middle. Here the CDR3 reads CASSLQDRGEETQYF. The CDR3 DNA reads as TGTGCCAGCAGCTTACAGGATCGGGGAGAGGAGACCCAGTACTTC. Complete variable domain (other parts from reference TRBV7-2 and TRBJ2-5): GAGVSQSPSNKVTEKGKDVELRCDPISGHTALYWYRQSLGQGLEFLIYFQGNSAPDKSGLPSDRFSAERTGGSVSTLTIQRTQQEDSAVYLCASSLQDRGEETQYFGPGTRLLVL.

V and J are TRBV27 and TRBJ2-5; maybe TRBD1 (6 bases). The CDR3 extends over 14 amino acids. The V gene's germline CDR1 is MNHEY and CDR2 SMNVEV (reference sequence). V lost 3 bases, J lost 1 base, and 9 bases lay in between. The CDR3 DNA is TGTGCCAGCAGTTTCAGGGGCCCCCAAGAGACCCAGTACTTC. This sequence encodes CASSFRGPQETQYF.